One sample yielded the 27 T cell receptor beta chains listed below, sequenced in a study of low-dose radiotherapy and immunotherapy resistance in tumors. Covering alpha and beta chains, TRAV- and TRBV-specific primers were used for the first-strand cDNA. Both a constant-region primer and a V-primer adapter served to amplify TCRs across 20 to 25 PCR cycles. Each CDR3 protein gets one entry after TCRdb re-called the reads with MiXCR. The table has 13,000 or so distinct CDR3 sequences, under 80% seen once; the top ten hold approximately 5.4%. These receptor sequences come from a human donor with advanced metastatic prostate, ovarian, gallbladder or colorectal cancer (not recorded which). This table probably holds off-target reads from a library built for another chain.

This clonotype was recorded once. V gene TRBV6-1 combines with J gene TRBJ1-6; D perhaps matches TRBD1 (5 bases). With 1 base removed from V and 9 bases from J, the gap between germline ends came to 16 bases. Germline CDR1 reads MNHNS; CDR2 reads SASEGT. The CDR3 loop spans 16 amino acids. The CDR3 region has the DNA TGTGCCAGCAGTGAAGTACGGTACAGGACGGGTTCACCCCTCCACTTT. This codes for CASSEVRYRTGSPLHF.

V and J are TRBV5-4 and TRBJ2-4; 10 bases map to TRBD1. Germline trimming cut 4 bases from V and 3 bases from J; bases unmatched to any gene: 10. The CDR3 is made up of 17 amino acids. In germline, CDR1 is SGHNT, CDR2 YYREEE (reference sequence). The CDR3 DNA sequence: TGTGCCAGCAGCCCGGGGGACCGGGACAGGGGCAAAAACATTCAGTACTTC. Amino acid sequence: CASSPGDRDRGKNIQYF.

The V call is TRBV30, the J call TRBJ1-5, with D maybe TRBD1 (5 bases). CDR3 length: 14 amino acids. V gave up 0 bases and J gave up 6 bases, with 12 bases separating them. Germline V lookup: CDR1 GTSNPN, CDR2 SVGIG (reference sequence). CDR3 nucleotides: TGTGCCTGGAGTGTACGCCTGGACATTCAGCCCCAGCATTTT. Protein: CAWSVRLDIQPQHF.

This rearrangement joins TRBV4-2 to TRBJ1-4; D remains ambiguous. This CDR3 has 12 amino acids. Germline V CDR1 and CDR2: LGHNA, YNFKEQ. V lost 0 bases, J lost 7 bases, and 3 bases lay in between. The CDR3 here is CASSQDLEKLFF. CDR3 nucleotide sequence: TGTGCCAGCAGCCAAGATCTTGAAAAACTGTTTTTT.

The V and J genes are TRBV6-8 and TRBJ2-5; D remains unclear. Between the trimmed V and J ends, which lost 5 bases and 1 base, there was a span of 14 bases. Looked up from germline, CDR1 is MNHGY and CDR2 is SAAAGT. This CDR3 has 15 residues. CDR3 nucleotide sequence: TGTGCCAGCAGTGGAAGCGAACCCACCCAAGAGACCCAGTACTTC. It specifies CASSGSEPTQETQYF.

The count of this clonotype is one. The V gene is TRBV18, the J gene TRBJ1-1, with D perhaps TRBD1 (6 bases). Germline values: CDR1 KGHSH, CDR2 LQKENI. The V gene lost 3 bases and the J gene lost 4 bases, with 18 bases spanning the gap. This CDR3 has 16 amino acids. The DNA of the CDR3 is TGTGCCAGCTCACCCGAAGGACAGTCCTTGGGCACTGAAGCTTTCTTT. Encoded protein: CASSPEGQSLGTEAFF.

V and J are TRBV7-2 and TRBJ2-7; TRBD2 might be the D (5 bases). The CDR3 is made up of 16 amino acids. V was pared by 4 bases and J by 4 bases, with 20 bases between. Germline V gives CDR1 SGHTA, CDR2 FQGNSA. The CDR3 bases are TGTGCCAGCAGCTACGGAGAAACTAGTCCGGCGTACGAGCAGTACTTC. Protein: CASSYGETSPAYEQYF. The full variable domain, rest sourced from reference TRBV7-2 and TRBJ2-7, is GAGVSQSPSNKVTEKGKDVELRCDPISGHTALYWYRQSLGQGLEFLIYFQGNSAPDKSGLPSDRFSAERTGGSVSTLTIQRTQQEDSAVYLCASSYGETSPAYEQYFGPGTRLTVT.

The genes are TRBV5-1 and TRBJ2-7; D remains ambiguous. The germline V and J ends were trimmed by 1 base and 3 bases, with 11 bases remaining between them. Germline lookup yields CDR1 SGHRS and CDR2 YFSETQ. The CDR3 is made up of 14 amino acids. The CDR3 here is CASSLRTQNYEQYF. The CDR3 region has the DNA TGCGCCAGCAGCTTGAGGACCCAGAACTACGAGCAGTACTTC.

The chain carries TRBV6-2 or TRBV6-3 and TRBJ1-1, with a possible D match to TRBD1 (6 bases). V dropped 6 bases and J dropped 1 base, with 9 bases sitting between them. The germline gives CDR1 MNHEY, CDR2 SVGEGT. CDR3 size: 13 residues. CDR3 DNA: TGTGCCAGCAGACTGGACAGGAACACTGAAGCTTTCTTT. It codes for CASRLDRNTEAFF.

This clonotype was recorded only once. The chain carries TRBV12-3 or TRBV12-4 and TRBJ1-1; D is unclear. Trimming took off 11 bases at V and 0 bases at J, with 13 bases between the two ends. This CDR3 comprises 13 residues. The CDR3 is CAGNRNVNTEAFF. CDR3 coding DNA: TGTGCCGGCAACCGGAACGTGAACACTGAAGCTTTCTTT.

This clonotype was observed a few times. Here the CDR3 reads CASHALAGSSYEQYF. CDR3 nucleotides: TGTGCCAGCCACGCACTAGCGGGGAGCTCCTACGAGCAGTACTTC. V usage is TRBV2 and J usage is TRBJ2-7, with TRBD2 matching over 10 bases. The CDR3 has 15 residues. V lost 8 bases to trimming and J lost 0 bases; unmatched junction nucleotides: 7. The germline V gene has CDR1 SNHLY and CDR2 FYNNEI.

This clonotype was observed a few times. The chain is built from TRBV14 and TRBJ2-1; D call uncertain. Germline V lookup: CDR1 SGHDN, CDR2 FVKESK. This CDR3 comprises 11 residues. Trimming removed 6 bases from V and 4 bases from J, with 4 bases in between. The CDR3 region is CASRQYNEQFF. The CDR3, as DNA: TGTGCCAGCAGGCAGTACAATGAGCAGTTCTTC. The full variable domain, completed using reference TRBV14 and TRBJ2-1, is EAGVTQFPSHSVIEKGQTVTLRCDPISGHDNLYWYRRVMGKEIKFLLHFVKESKQDESGMPNNRFLAERTGGTYSTLKVQPAELEDSGVYFCASRQYNEQFFGPGTRLTVL.

The genes are TRBV3-1 and TRBJ2-7, with no clear D. V shed 0 bases and J shed 4 bases, with 4 bases lying between them. The CDR3 totals 12 residues. The germline gives CDR1 LGHDT, CDR2 YNNKEL (reference sequence). DNA for the CDR3: TGTGCCAGCAGCCAAGATGGGTACGAGCAGTACTTC. The encoded protein is CASSQDGYEQYF.

In this sample, this clonotype turned up a few times. The chain joins TRBV6-2 or TRBV6-3 to TRBJ1-1; no clear D gene. Germline V gives CDR1 MNHEY, CDR2 SVGEGT. The CDR3 runs 16 residues. V lost 2 bases and J lost 1, with 14 bases in between. CDR3 sequence reads: CASSYRAVSENTEAFF. In DNA, the CDR3 is TGTGCCAGCAGTTACCGGGCAGTCAGCGAGAACACTGAAGCTTTCTTT.

The gene calls are TRBV4-2 and TRBJ2-5, with D unclear. V lost 4 bases and J 3 bases, leaving 6 bases between the germline ends. CDR3 size: 12 residues. Looked up from germline, CDR1 is LGHNA and CDR2 is YNFKEQ. CDR3 nucleotide sequence: TGTGCCAGCAGCCCTGGAGAAGAGACCCAGTACTTC. It codes for CASSPGEETQYF.

The V and J genes are TRBV6-2 or TRBV6-3 and TRBJ1-2; possible D gene TRBD1, 6 bases. CDR3 length: 15 residues. V gave up 0 bases and J gave up 3 bases, with 11 bases separating them. Germline assignment: CDR1 MNHEY and CDR2 SVGEGT. CDR3 bases: TGTGCCAGCAGTTACTCGCCCAGGGGCGACTATGGCTACACCTTC. Translated, it gives CASSYSPRGDYGYTF.

This clonotype appeared a few times. The chain employs TRBV4-1 and TRBJ2-6; D remains ambiguous. Trimming stripped 3 bases from V and 0 bases from J, with 6 bases between. This CDR3 region has 15 residues. Germline assignment: CDR1 MGHRA and CDR2 YSYEKL. The CDR3 region is CASSQHPSGANVLTF. For the CDR3, the DNA is TGCGCCAGCAGCCAGCACCCCTCTGGGGCCAACGTCCTGACTTTC.

This clonotype was counted between two and nine times. The chain recombines TRBV11-2 with TRBJ2-1; TRBD2 is a possible D gene (7 bases). Trimming stripped 3 bases from V and 0 bases from J, with 12 bases between. Germline V gene data show CDR1 as SGHAT and CDR2 as FQNNGV. The CDR3 is 16 amino acids. The CDR3: CASSFEGGPSYNEQFF. CDR3 nucleotides: TGTGCCAGCAGCTTTGAGGGGGGGCCCTCCTACAATGAGCAGTTCTTC.

CDR3: CASSQEVTQYF. The CDR3 bases are TGTGCCAGCAGCCAAGAGGTGACCCAGTACTTC. This chain connects TRBV14 to TRBJ2-5; D gene uncertain. With 0 bases removed from V and 7 bases from J, the gap between germline ends came to 3 bases. This CDR3 contains 11 residues. Germline-derived CDR1 and CDR2 are SGHDN and FVKESK.

The chain is built from TRBV19 and TRBJ1-2; D unclear. The germline V gene has CDR1 LNHDA and CDR2 SQIVND (reference sequence). Trimming shortened V by 8 bases and J by 6 bases, and 19 bases separated the two germline ends. The CDR3 runs to 14 residues. The CDR3 is CASSPRTDLDGYTF. The CDR3 bases are TGTGCCAGTTCTCCCCGGACCGACCTGGATGGCTACACCTTC.

V and J are TRBV15 and TRBJ1-5; 9 bases fit TRBD1. Per germline, CDR1 LNHNV and CDR2 YYDKDF (reference sequence). CDR3 length: 15 amino acids. Losses at the gene ends were 3 bases for V and 1 base for J; bases not matched to a gene: 1. The CDR3 sequence: CATSSDRGSNQPQHF. The CDR3 DNA is TGTGCCACCAGCAGTGACAGGGGGAGCAATCAGCCCCAGCATTTT.

This clonotype was seen a few times. This sequence joins TRBV3-1 and TRBJ2-3; D gene ambiguous. The CDR3 extends over 16 amino acids. Trimming removed 0 bases from V and 0 bases from J, with 10 bases in between. Germline CDR1 is LGHDT and CDR2 is YNNKEL (reference sequence). The CDR3 DNA is TGTGCCAGCAGCCAAGATTACGGGCCAAGCACAGATACGCAGTATTTT. Protein: CASSQDYGPSTDTQYF.

The V gene is TRBV11-2, the J gene TRBJ2-7, with D unclear. CDR3 size: 12 residues. Germline CDR1 SGHAT, CDR2 FQNNGV. Trimming took off 4 bases at V and 0 bases at J, with 4 bases between the two ends. CDR3 DNA sequence: TGTGCCAGCAGCTCTATCTCCTACGAGCAGTACTTC. Protein: CASSSISYEQYF. Complete variable domain (other parts from reference TRBV11-2 and TRBJ2-7): EAGVAQSPRYKIIEKRQSVAFWCNPISGHATLYWYQQILGQGPKLLIQFQNNGVVDDSQLPKDRFSAERLKGVDSTLKIQPAKLEDSAVYLCASSSISYEQYFGPGTRLTVT.

The rearrangement uses TRBV6-2 or TRBV6-3 and TRBJ2-1; D perhaps matches TRBD2 (5 bases). Between the trimmed V and J ends, which lost 5 bases and 1 base, there was a span of 15 bases. Germline CDR1 is MNHEY and CDR2 is SVGEGT. The CDR3 has 16 amino acids. CDR3 protein: CASSVAGEGSYNEQFF. The DNA of the CDR3 is TGTGCCAGCAGTGTAGCCGGGGAAGGGTCCTACAATGAGCAGTTCTTC.

This rearrangement joins TRBV18 to TRBJ2-3; D is perhaps TRBD1 (5 bases). Germline V gives CDR1 KGHSH, CDR2 LQKENI. This CDR3 region has 14 residues. Trimming removed 6 bases at V and 0 bases at J, with 10 bases between. CDR3 DNA sequence: TGTGCCAGCTCCCTTCAGGGAAGCACAGATACGCAGTATTTT. This codes for CASSLQGSTDTQYF.

The V gene is TRBV19, the J gene TRBJ2-7; 10 nucleotides match TRBD2. After removal of 5 bases from V and 2 bases from J, the junction contained 9 bases not matched to a gene. From germline, CDR1 is LNHDA and CDR2 SQIVND (reference sequence). This CDR3 contains 16 residues. The CDR3 sequence is CASSPEGTSATYEQYF. DNA for the CDR3: TGTGCCAGTAGTCCCGAGGGGACTAGCGCGACCTACGAGCAGTACTTC.

The genes are TRBV20-1 and TRBJ2-7, with TRBD1 identical over 8 bases. This CDR3 contains 13 residues. V shed 6 bases, J shed 7 bases, and the junction held 11 bases outside the gene matches. CDR1 and CDR2 (germline): DFQATT, SNEGSKA (reference sequence). The CDR3 protein is CSANPGQAGEQYF. In DNA, the CDR3 is TGCAGTGCCAACCCGGGACAGGCGGGGGAGCAGTACTTC.